These T cell receptor beta chains were read from a single sample in a study of T cells in Graves' hyperthyroidism and ophthalmopathy. TCRdb reprocessed the multiplex PCR reads via MiXCR and lists one record per CDR3 protein. Of fewer than 350,000 distinct CDR3 sequences listed, over 20% are singletons. Sequencing was performed on blood. The receptors derive from a woman aged 50 to 60 with Graves' hyperthyroidism. The CDR3 runs from the conserved cysteine through the conserved F or W. The D gene is left open where the match is weak. Where a row states a size, it is once, few, many or the class of an expanded clone; other rows omit it.

J gene,D gene,V gene,clone size,CDR3 protein,CDR3 DNA
TRBJ2-7,NA,TRBV30,few,CAWSQGREQYF,TGTGCCTGGAGTCAGGGGCGCGAGCAGTACTTC
TRBJ2-5,NA,TRBV11-3,NA,CASVYFAVFPNTLIQETQYF,TGTGCCAGCGTCTATTTTGCTGTTTTCCCAAACACCCTGATTCAAGAGACCCAGTACTTC
TRBJ1-5,NA,TRBV6-5,many,CASSYSPQGEGPQHF,TGTGCCAGCAGTTACTCGCCGCAGGGAGAAGGGCCCCAGCATTTT
TRBJ1-6,NA,TRBV6-2/TRBV6-3,NA,CASSLVLEDSPLHF,TGTGCCAGCAGTTTAGTATTGGAAGATTCACCCCTCCACTTT
TRBJ2-7,TRBD1,TRBV7-2,many,CASSYWDRGNEQYF,TGTGCCAGCAGCTATTGGGACAGGGGAAACGAGCAGTACTTC
TRBJ2-2,NA,TRBV10-3,many,CAISEGGTLNTGELFF,TGTGCCATCAGCGAAGGTGGGACACTTAACACCGGGGAGCTGTTTTTT
TRBJ2-1,TRBD2,TRBV5-1,many,CASSDDGLAGGYEQFF,TGCGCCAGCAGCGACGACGGACTAGCGGGGGGCTATGAGCAGTTCTTC
TRBJ1-2,TRBD1,TRBV28,many,CASSPAGTGIDYGYTF,TGTGCCAGCAGTCCGGCGGGGACAGGGATAGACTATGGCTACACCTTC
TRBJ2-5,TRBD1,TRBV27,many,CASRLTASRGRETQYF,TGTGCCAGCAGATTAACCGCGAGCAGGGGGCGAGAGACCCAGTACTTC
TRBJ1-2,NA,TRBV10-3,many,CATWTGKRYGYTF,TGTGCCACCTGGACCGGGAAACGCTATGGCTACACCTTC
TRBJ2-5,NA,TRBV24-1,few,CATSVGDVKTQYF,TGTGCCACCAGTGTCGGGGACGTGAAGACCCAGTACTTC
TRBJ1-3,NA,TRBV5-1,NA,CASSLEGRTHSGNTIYF,TGCGCCAGCAGCTTGGAAGGCCGGACTCACTCTGGAAACACCATATATTTT
TRBJ2-7,TRBD1,TRBV7-3,many,CASSFAGTVTYEQYF,TGTGCCAGCAGCTTCGCCGGGACAGTTACCTACGAGCAGTACTTC
TRBJ1-3,TRBD1,TRBV12-3/TRBV12-4,NA,CASSNRGSGNTIYF,TGTGCCAGCAGTAACAGGGGGAGTGGAAACACCATATATTTT
TRBJ1-2,NA,TRBV7-2,many,CASSFSGYGYTF,TGTGCCAGCAGCTTCTCAGGGTATGGCTACACCTTC
TRBJ2-7,TRBD1,TRBV2,many,CASNLLTGGSYEQYF,TGTGCCAGCAACCTACTTACAGGGGGCTCCTACGAGCAGTACTTC
TRBJ2-5,NA,TRBV7-9,many,CASSLSAGPKETQYF,TGTGCCAGCAGCTTAAGTGCAGGCCCTAAAGAGACCCAGTACTTC
TRBJ2-2,NA,TRBV2,many,CASSRDANTGELFF,TGCGCCAGCAGCAGGGACGCAAACACCGGGGAGCTGTTTTTT
TRBJ2-1,NA,TRBV7-9,many,CASSPGALNEQFF,TGTGCCAGCAGCCCCGGGGCCCTCAATGAGCAGTTCTTC
TRBJ2-6,NA,TRBV5-1,few,CASSIAGATAGANVLTF,TGCGCCAGCAGCATAGCCGGGGCCACGGCCGGGGCCAACGTCCTGACTTTC
TRBJ1-3,NA,TRBV7-8,many,CASSLSTGTGVGNTIYF,TGTGCCAGCAGCTTAAGCACAGGGACCGGCGTTGGAAACACCATATATTTT
TRBJ1-4,TRBD1,TRBV5-8,once,CASSLGRTGDEKLFF,TGTGCCAGCAGCTTGGGGAGGACAGGGGACGAAAAACTGTTTTTT